The rows below give T cell receptor beta chains drawn from one sample of a study of PD-1 blockade in classical Hodgkin lymphoma. Profiled with immunoSEQ multiplex PCR; TCRdb holds only in-frame clones, not every one. The sample holds 20,000 to 30,000 clones, around 80% seen once. Sample: peripheral blood mononuclear cells (PBMCs), taken before the second cycle of nivolumab. These receptors all stem from a human donor with classical Hodgkin lymphoma. CDR3s include the opening cysteine and the closing phenylalanine or tryptophan. D genes are given only for firm matches. For some rows the clone size is stated as once, few or many, or as a class when expanded; others skip it.

d_gene	v_gene	j_gene	abundance	CDR3aa	CDR3nt
.	TRBV7-9	TRBJ2-2	.	CASSLRAVTAGELFF	TGTGCCAGCAGCTTAAGGGCAGTTACTGCCGGGGAGCTGTTTTTT
.	TRBV6-1	TRBJ2-3	.	CASSEASPGTVFPDTQYF	TGTGCCAGCAGTGAAGCGTCCCCAGGAACTGTTTTCCCAGATACGCAGTATTTT
.	TRBV7-2	TRBJ1-5	.	CASSFTGNQPQHF	TGTGCCAGCAGCTTCACAGGGAATCAGCCCCAGCATTTT
.	TRBV11-2	TRBJ2-5	.	CASSLGETQYF	TGTGCCAGCAGCTTGGGAGAGACCCAGTACTTC
TRBD1	TRBV2	TRBJ2-7	.	CASSEVSGGAKGQYF	TGTGCCAGCAGTGAAGTGTCAGGGGGCGCGAAGGGGCAGTACTTC
TRBD1	TRBV28	TRBJ1-2	.	CASSAWTGEDYGYTF	TGTGCCAGCAGTGCCTGGACAGGGGAGGACTATGGCTACACCTTC
.	TRBV27	TRBJ2-5	.	CASSPQVSGEQYF	TGTGCCAGCAGCCCACAAGTATCGGGAGAGCAGTACTTC
.	TRBV11-3	TRBJ2-3	few	CASSSSTDTQYF	TGTGCCAGCAGCTCTAGCACAGATACGCAGTATTTT
TRBD1	TRBV4-1	TRBJ1-5	.	CASGQAYSNQPQHF	TGCGCCAGCGGACAGGCTTATAGCAATCAGCCCCAGCATTTT
.	TRBV7-6	TRBJ2-1	.	CASSNTGILNEQFF	TGTGCCAGCAGCAACACAGGGATTCTCAATGAGCAGTTCTTC
.	TRBV5-5	TRBJ2-7	.	CASSLQVNLYEQYF	TGTGCCAGCAGCTTGCAGGTCAACTTGTACGAGCAGTACTTC
.	TRBV10-3	TRBJ2-6	.	CAISHSNCDTKSGQRLTF	TGTGCCATCAGTCATTCGAACTGTGATACAAAGTCGGGCCAACGCCTGACTTTC
TRBD1	TRBV4-3	TRBJ1-3	.	CASSLGQGGINTIYF	TGCGCCAGCAGCCTTGGACAGGGAGGCATAAACACCATATATTTT
TRBD2	TRBV28	TRBJ2-1	.	CASSRSRGGLYNEQFF	TGTGCCAGCAGTCGGTCACGGGGGGGCCTGTACAATGAGCAGTTCTTC
.	TRBV29-1	TRBJ2-5	.	CSLRDGQETQYF	TGCAGCCTGCGGGACGGTCAAGAGACCCAGTACTTC
TRBD1	TRBV30	TRBJ1-2	.	CAWSMRTGAGYYGYTF	TGTGCCTGGAGTATGAGGACAGGGGCAGGTTACTATGGCTACACCTTC
.	TRBV4-2	TRBJ2-7	.	CASSQERSSDVYEQYF	TGTGCCAGCAGCCAAGAGCGATCCTCGGACGTCTACGAGCAGTACTTC
.	TRBV19	TRBJ2-5	.	CASSIRGSRQGETQYF	TGTGCCAGTAGTATTCGAGGCTCGCGGCAGGGAGAGACCCAGTACTTC
.	TRBV7-8	TRBJ2-7	once	CASSLSGRVDEQYF	TGTGCCAGCAGCTTAAGCGGCAGGGTCGACGAGCAGTACTTC
.	TRBV4-3	TRBJ1-1	once	CASSQEQGNTEAFF	TGCGCCAGCAGCCAAGAACAGGGGAACACTGAAGCTTTCTTT
TRBD2	TRBV7-8	TRBJ2-7	.	CASSQAGSSYEQYF	TGTGCCAGCAGCCAAGCGGGGAGCTCCTACGAGCAGTACTTC
TRBD2	TRBV10-3	TRBJ2-1	.	CAISESGLAGGYNEQFF	TGTGCCATCAGTGAGTCAGGACTAGCGGGGGGGTACAATGAGCAGTTCTTC
.	TRBV7-2	TRBJ2-1	.	CASSSIWSEQFF	TGTGCCAGCAGCTCCATATGGAGTGAGCAGTTCTTC
TRBD1	TRBV7-2	TRBJ2-1	few	CASSFRMDRYNEQFF	TGTGCCAGCAGCTTCCGGATGGACAGGTACAATGAGCAGTTCTTC
.	TRBV9	TRBJ2-3	few	CASSVRTEPLFTDTQYF	TGTGCCAGCAGCGTCCGGACAGAGCCCTTATTCACAGATACGCAGTATTTT
.	TRBV19	TRBJ1-2	.	CASSTGGIYGYTF	TGTGCCAGTAGTACTGGTGGAATCTATGGCTACACCTTC
.	TRBV2	TRBJ1-2	.	CASTVLNYGYTF	TGTGCCAGCACGGTTTTGAACTATGGCTACACCTTC
.	TRBV19	TRBJ1-4	once	CASSPPPLGQGPEKLFF	TGTGCCAGTAGTCCTCCCCCGCTAGGGCAGGGGCCTGAAAAACTGTTTTTT
.	TRBV30	TRBJ2-7	.	CAWSVPLAGDSYEQYF	TGTGCCTGGAGTGTACCCCTAGCAGGGGACTCCTACGAGCAGTACTTC
.	TRBV6-6	TRBJ2-7	.	CASSYGETSLGYEQYF	TGTGCCAGCAGTTACGGGGAGACTAGTCTGGGTTACGAGCAGTACTTC
.	TRBV5-4	TRBJ1-2	few	CASSWAGANYGYTF	TGTGCCAGCAGCTGGGCAGGCGCTAACTATGGCTACACCTTC
TRBD2	TRBV6-1	TRBJ2-1	.	CASSENGGAREQFF	TGTGCCAGCAGTGAAAACGGGGGGGCGAGGGAGCAGTTCTTC
.	TRBV15	TRBJ1-5	.	CATSRDIGENQPQHF	TGTGCCACCAGCAGAGATATAGGGGAAAATCAGCCCCAGCATTTT
TRBD1	TRBV29-1	TRBJ1-2	.	CSVDPDRGPYGYTF	TGCAGCGTAGATCCCGACAGGGGGCCCTATGGCTACACCTTC
TRBD1	TRBV27	TRBJ2-4	.	CASRRTGGSAKNIQYF	TGTGCCAGCAGACGTACAGGGGGCTCTGCCAAAAACATTCAGTACTTC
.	TRBV19	TRBJ2-3	.	CASSISGGTDTQYF	TGTGCCAGTAGTATTAGTGGGGGCACAGATACGCAGTATTTT
TRBD1	TRBV6-4	TRBJ1-1	.	CASSYSQGSTEAFF	TGTGCCAGCAGTTACTCACAGGGGAGCACTGAAGCTTTCTTT
.	TRBV11-2	TRBJ1-6	.	CASSFSPGTRGISPLHF	TGTGCCAGCAGCTTTAGCCCCGGGACGCGTGGTATCTCACCCCTCCACTTT
.	TRBV7-2	TRBJ2-1	once	CASSLTRNNEQFF	TGTGCCAGCAGCTTGACAAGGAACAATGAGCAGTTCTTC
.	TRBV18	TRBJ2-2	once	CASSPKGRASTGELFF	TGTGCCAGCTCACCGAAAGGACGGGCGTCCACCGGGGAGCTGTTTTTT
TRBD1	TRBV9	TRBJ1-3	.	CASSAGDRSGNTIYF	TGTGCCAGCAGTGCCGGGGACAGGTCTGGAAACACCATATATTTT
.	TRBV27	TRBJ2-3	few	CASSPPRFGTEGSDTQYF	TGTGCCAGCAGTCCGCCTCGATTCGGAACAGAGGGATCAGATACGCAGTATTTT
.	TRBV19	TRBJ1-4	.	CASSSHQTAGEKLFF	TGTGCCAGTAGCTCTCATCAAACAGCGGGTGAAAAACTGTTTTTT
.	TRBV27	TRBJ1-3	.	CASSLSSGNTIYF	TGTGCCAGCAGTTTGTCCTCTGGAAACACCATATATTTT
.	TRBV11-2	TRBJ1-5	.	CASSLDLGGNQPQHF	TGTGCCAGCAGCTTAGATCTTGGGGGCAATCAGCCCCAGCATTTT
.	TRBV18	TRBJ1-1	.	CASSPPIATGNTEAFF	TGTGCCAGCTCACCACCGATCGCGACAGGGAACACTGAAGCTTTCTTT
TRBD1	TRBV6-6	TRBJ2-3	.	CASREQGSRDTQYF	TGTGCCAGCAGGGAACAGGGGTCCCGAGATACGCAGTATTTT
.	TRBV27	TRBJ2-7	.	CASRGPPSYEQYF	TGTGCCAGTAGGGGACCGCCCTCCTACGAGCAGTACTTC
.	TRBV5-1	TRBJ1-6	.	CASSPRQGNSPLHF	TGCGCCAGCAGCCCGCGACAAGGAAATTCACCCCTCCACTTT
.	TRBV6-5	TRBJ2-2	once	CASSYVGGNTGELFF	TGTGCCAGCAGTTACGTCGGGGGCAACACCGGGGAGCTGTTTTTT
.	TRBV2	TRBJ2-7	.	CASGTAGYEQYF	TGTGCCAGCGGCACCGCGGGGTACGAGCAGTACTTC
.	TRBV4-3	TRBJ1-4	.	CASSQTIGEKLFF	TGCGCCAGCAGCCAAACAATTGGGGAAAAACTGTTTTTT
TRBD1	TRBV5-1	TRBJ2-7	.	CASSPDRGLYEQYF	TGCGCCAGCAGCCCGGACAGGGGGCTATACGAGCAGTACTTC
.	TRBV7-6	TRBJ2-1	.	CASSLVGGESSYNEQFF	TGTGCCAGCAGCTTAGTTGGCGGGGAGAGCTCCTACAATGAGCAGTTCTTC
.	TRBV28	TRBJ2-5	.	CASSPLRQGGETQYF	TGTGCCAGCAGTCCGTTGAGGCAGGGGGGAGAGACCCAGTACTTC
.	TRBV5-5	TRBJ2-7	.	CASSSTPGSYEQYF	TGTGCCAGCAGCTCCACCCCGGGTTCCTACGAGCAGTACTTC
TRBD2	TRBV7-3	TRBJ2-3	.	CASSLGERGGTDTQYF	TGTGCCAGCAGCTTAGGGGAGCGGGGGGGCACAGATACGCAGTATTTT